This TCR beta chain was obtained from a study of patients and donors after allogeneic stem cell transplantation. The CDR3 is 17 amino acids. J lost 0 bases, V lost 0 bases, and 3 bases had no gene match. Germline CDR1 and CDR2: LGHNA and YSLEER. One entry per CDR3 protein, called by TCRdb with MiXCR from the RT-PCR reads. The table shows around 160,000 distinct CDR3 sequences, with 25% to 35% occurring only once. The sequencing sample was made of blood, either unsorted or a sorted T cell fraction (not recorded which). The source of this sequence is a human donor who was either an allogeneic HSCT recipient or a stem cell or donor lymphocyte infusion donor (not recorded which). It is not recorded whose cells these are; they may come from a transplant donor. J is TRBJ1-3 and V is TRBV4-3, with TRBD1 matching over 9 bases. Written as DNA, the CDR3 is TGCGCCAGCAGCCAAGAGGGGACAGGGAGCTCTGGAAACACCATATATTTT. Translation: CASSQEGTGSSGNTIYF.